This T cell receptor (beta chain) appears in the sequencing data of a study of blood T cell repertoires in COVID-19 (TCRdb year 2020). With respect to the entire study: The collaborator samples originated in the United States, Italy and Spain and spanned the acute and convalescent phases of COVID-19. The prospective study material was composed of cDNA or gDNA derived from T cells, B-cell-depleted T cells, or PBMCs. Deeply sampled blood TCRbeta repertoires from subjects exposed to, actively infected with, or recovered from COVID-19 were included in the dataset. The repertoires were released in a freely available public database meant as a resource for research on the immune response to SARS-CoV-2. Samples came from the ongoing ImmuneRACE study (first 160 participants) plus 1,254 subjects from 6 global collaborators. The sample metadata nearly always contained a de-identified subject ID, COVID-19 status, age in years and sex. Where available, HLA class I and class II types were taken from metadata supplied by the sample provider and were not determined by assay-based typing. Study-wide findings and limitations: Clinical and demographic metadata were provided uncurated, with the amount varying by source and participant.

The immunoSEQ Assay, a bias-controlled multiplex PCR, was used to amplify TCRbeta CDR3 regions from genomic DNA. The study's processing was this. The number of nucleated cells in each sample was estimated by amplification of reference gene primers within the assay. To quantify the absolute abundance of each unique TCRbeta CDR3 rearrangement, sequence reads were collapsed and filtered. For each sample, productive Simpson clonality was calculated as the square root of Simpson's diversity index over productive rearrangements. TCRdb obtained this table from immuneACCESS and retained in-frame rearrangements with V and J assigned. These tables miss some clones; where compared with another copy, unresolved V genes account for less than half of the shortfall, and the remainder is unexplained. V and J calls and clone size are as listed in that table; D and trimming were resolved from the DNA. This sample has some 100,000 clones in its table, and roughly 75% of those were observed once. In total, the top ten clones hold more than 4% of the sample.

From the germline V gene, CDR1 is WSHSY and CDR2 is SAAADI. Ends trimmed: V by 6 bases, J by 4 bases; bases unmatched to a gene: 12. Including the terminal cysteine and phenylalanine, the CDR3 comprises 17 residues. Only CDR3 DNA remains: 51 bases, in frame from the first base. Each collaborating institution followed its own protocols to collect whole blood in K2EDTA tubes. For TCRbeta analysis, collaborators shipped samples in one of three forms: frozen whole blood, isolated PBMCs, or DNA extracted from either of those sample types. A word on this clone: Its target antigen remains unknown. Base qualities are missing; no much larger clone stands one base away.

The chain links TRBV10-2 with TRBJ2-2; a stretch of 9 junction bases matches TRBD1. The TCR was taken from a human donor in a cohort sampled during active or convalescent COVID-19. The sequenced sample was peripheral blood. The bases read TGCGCCAGCAGGGCGGGACAGGGTCAATGGACCACCGGGGAGCTGTTTTTT. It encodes CASRAGQGQWTTGELFF.